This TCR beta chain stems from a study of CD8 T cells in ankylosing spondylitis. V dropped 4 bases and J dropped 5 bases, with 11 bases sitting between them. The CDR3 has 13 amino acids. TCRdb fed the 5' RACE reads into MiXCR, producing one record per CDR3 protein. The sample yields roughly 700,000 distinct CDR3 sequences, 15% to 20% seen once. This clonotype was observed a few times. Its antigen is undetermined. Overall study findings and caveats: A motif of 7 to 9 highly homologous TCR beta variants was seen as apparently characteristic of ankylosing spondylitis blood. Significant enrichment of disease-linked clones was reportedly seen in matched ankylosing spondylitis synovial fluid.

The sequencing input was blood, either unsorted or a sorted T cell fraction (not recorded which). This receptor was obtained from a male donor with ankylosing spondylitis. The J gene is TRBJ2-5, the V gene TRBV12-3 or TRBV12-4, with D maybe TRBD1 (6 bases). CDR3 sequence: CASSWKGVETQYF. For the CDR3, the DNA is TGTGCCAGCAGTTGGAAGGGGGTTGAGACCCAGTACTTC.